These 29 T cell receptor beta chains were all obtained from the same sample, sequenced in a study of glioma-infiltrating T cells. Amplification of TCR alpha and beta CDR3 regions from RNA used iRepertoire nested multiplex PCR. Each CDR3 protein gets one entry after TCRdb re-called the multiplex PCR reads with MiXCR. The profile covers 150,000 to 200,000 distinct CDR3 sequences, with 30% to 40% appearing a single time and over 20% taken by the ten largest. Sequencing was carried out using glioma tissue, nonneoplastic brain tissue, or PBMCs (not recorded which). The receptors stem from a human donor with low-grade glioma or glioblastoma, undergoing nonglioma brain surgery, or in good health (not recorded which).

This clonotype came up once. V gene TRBV6-2 or TRBV6-3 combines with J gene TRBJ2-3, with 11 bases fitting TRBD2. This CDR3 has 14 residues. Germline CDR1 MNHEY, CDR2 SVGEGT. Trimming cost V 11 bases and J 3 bases; bases outside gene matches: 7. For the CDR3, the DNA is TGTGCCTCAATAGCGGGAGGGCGAACAGATACGCAGTATTTT. This encodes CASIAGGRTDTQYF.

About this clonotype: This clone may be a read error of a much larger clone one base away. CDR3 in DNA: TGCGCCAGCAGCCAGACTGAGGGATGGGAGCAGTACTTC. Protein sequence: CASSQTEGWEQYF. This chain joins TRBV4-1 and TRBJ2-7, with D possibly being TRBD2 (5 bases). The germline V gene has CDR1 MGHRA and CDR2 YSYEKL. Trimming cost V 3 bases and J 7 bases, with 13 bases left between them. This CDR3 comprises 13 residues.

About this clonotype: One end of the junction varies from germline; a read error may be responsible. J is TRBJ1-1 and V is TRBV6-5; D is unclear. Germline V CDR1 and CDR2: MNHEY, SVGAGI. The CDR3 is 14 residues long. CDR3 DNA sequence: TGTGCCAGCAGTCCCGGACGGGGAAACACTAAAGCTTTCTTT. Its translation: CASSPGRGNTKAFF.

The chain recombines TRBV30 with TRBJ2-4; a weak D match, TRBD2 (6 bases). The CDR3 has 13 amino acids. Germline CDR1 is GTSNPN and CDR2 is SVGIG (reference sequence). Trimming pared 7 bases from V and 10 bases from J, leaving 20 bases between. DNA of the CDR3: TGTGCCTTAGGCATGGGGGGAGTCGGGATTCAGTACTTC. It encodes CALGMGGVGIQYF.

There are many counts of this clonotype. The J gene is TRBJ1-5, the V gene TRBV28, with 7 bases fitting TRBD1. V dropped 5 bases and J dropped 8; count of bases not matched to a gene: 12. CDR3 length: 15 residues. Germline V gene sequence: CDR1 MDHEN, CDR2 SYDVKM. CDR3 nucleotide sequence: TGTGCCAGCAGTACAACAGACAGGGTCGGTGAGCCCCAGCATTTT. Protein sequence: CASSTTDRVGEPQHF.

This clonotype has more than one count but fewer than ten. The V call is TRBV2, the J call TRBJ2-5; tentatively, D is TRBD2 (5 bases). The V end was cut by 6 bases, the J end by 5 bases, with 16 bases between. Germline values: CDR1 SNHLY, CDR2 FYNNEI. This CDR3 contains 14 residues. The CDR3 loop reads CASRYDSSLETQYF. The CDR3 bases are TGTGCCAGCAGATATGACTCTAGCTTGGAGACCCAGTACTTC.

The chain has TRBV20-1 and TRBJ2-7, with TRBD2 identical over 8 bases. The CDR3 contains 14 residues. The germline V gene has CDR1 DFQATT and CDR2 SNEGSKA (reference sequence). J was trimmed by 5 bases and V by 5 bases; bases with no gene match: 11. In DNA form, the CDR3 reads TGCAGTGCTTCGAACCCGGGGGGGAAAGACGAGCAGTACTTC. It yields the protein CSASNPGGKDEQYF.

In its sample, this clonotype was seen once. No conserved phenylalanine or tryptophan ends this CDR3, so it is likely a read error. The chain joins TRBV7-9 to TRBJ1-1, with TRBD1 matching over 8 bases. Trimming removed 2 bases from V and 1 base from J; junction bases left unmatched: 3. The CDR3 length is 15 residues. In germline, CDR1 is SEHNR, CDR2 FQNEAQ (reference sequence). In DNA form, the CDR3 reads TGTGCCAGCAGCTTACAACAGGGGGGGAACACTGAAGCTTTCCTT. Translating gives CASSLQQGGNTEAFL.

The chain recombines TRBV19 with TRBJ1-1, with a tentative D call TRBD1 (5 bases). Trimming left V 9 bases short and J 4 bases short, with 24 bases between. This CDR3 has 16 amino acids. The germline V gene encodes CDR1 LNHDA and CDR2 SQIVND (reference sequence). The CDR3 is CASRVVGRFAGTEAFF. The DNA for the CDR3 is TGTGCCAGCAGGGTTGTTGGAAGGTTCGCTGGCACTGAAGCTTTCTTT.

This clonotype was counted ten times or more. V is TRBV20-1 and J is TRBJ2-3; possibly TRBD2 for D (6 bases). The germline V gene encodes CDR1 DFQATT and CDR2 SNEGSKA (reference sequence). CDR3 length equals 14 residues. Trimming took 6 bases from V and 2 from J, leaving 15 bases between them. CDR3 region: CSAQLGTVTDTQYF. CDR3 nucleotides: TGCAGTGCCCAACTAGGGACTGTCACAGATACGCAGTATTTT.

In the case of this clonotype: Possible read error: a much larger clone is one base away. This chain joins TRBV7-9 and TRBJ1-1; the D is unclear. The length of the CDR3 is 13 residues. Germline V CDR1 and CDR2: SEHNR, FQNEAQ (reference sequence). CDR3 DNA: TGTGCCAGAAGCTCGAAGGGCGGGCCTAGAGCTTTCTTT. Its translation: CARSSKGGPRAFF.

This clonotype was detected once. The rearrangement joins TRBV12-3 or TRBV12-4 to TRBJ2-7; 8 bases align to TRBD2. Trimming took 5 bases from V and 3 from J; bases not matched to a gene: 6. This CDR3 is built from 14 residues. CDR3 sequence: CASSVSGEIYEQYF. The CDR3 DNA is TGTGCCAGCAGTGTTAGCGGGGAAATCTACGAGCAGTACTTC.

This clonotype was detected many times. The chain has TRBV5-1 and TRBJ2-7, with a weak D call TRBD1 (6 bases). Germline CDR1 is SGHRS and CDR2 is YFSETQ. This CDR3 region has 14 residues. V was pared by 0 bases and J by 0 bases, with 7 bases between. The CDR3 DNA is TGCGCCAGCAGCTTGGGGACAGTCTCCTACGAGCAGTACTTC. Encoded protein: CASSLGTVSYEQYF.

Ten or more counts support this clonotype. The rearrangement links TRBV20-1 to TRBJ2-7; a weak D match, TRBD1 (6 bases). V lost 5 bases, J lost 2 bases, and 10 bases lay in between. The CDR3 spans 12 residues. The V gene's germline CDR1 is DFQATT and CDR2 SNEGSKA (reference sequence). Written as DNA, the CDR3 is TGCAGTGCTCCGGACAGAACCTACGAGCAGTACTTC. Translating gives CSAPDRTYEQYF.

CDR3 region: CSVAKETQYF. The CDR3 DNA sequence: TGCAGCGTTGCGAAAGAGACCCAGTACTTC. V usage is TRBV29-1 and J usage is TRBJ2-5; the D is unclear. Trimming stripped 4 bases from V and 3 bases from J, with 3 bases between. The germline V gene has CDR1 SQVTM and CDR2 ANQGSEA. The CDR3 extends over 10 amino acids.

In its sample, this clonotype was seen many times. The chain employs TRBV20-1 and TRBJ2-7, with D perhaps matching TRBD2 (6 bases). Trimming cost V 6 bases and J 3 bases, with 18 bases left between them. The germline gives CDR1 DFQATT, CDR2 SNEGSKA (reference sequence). The CDR3 sequence is 14 residues long. CDR3 coding DNA: TGCAGTGCCAAAAGGTCGGGAGAGTACTACGAGCAGTACTTC. Protein sequence: CSAKRSGEYYEQYF.

About this clonotype itself: Given a much more abundant clone one base away, this may be a read error. This chain uses TRBV6-2 or TRBV6-3 with TRBJ2-2; tentative D call: TRBD1 (5 bases). The germline V gene encodes CDR1 MNHEY and CDR2 SVGEGT. The germline V and J ends were trimmed by 5 bases and 2 bases, with 12 bases remaining between them. The CDR3 extends over 15 amino acids. The CDR3 sequence: CASSDRGVNTGELFF. The CDR3 DNA reads as TGTGCCAGCAGTGACAGAGGAGTCAACACCGGGGAGCTGTTTTTT.

This clonotype came up many times. The chain uses TRBV28 and TRBJ2-7, with D possibly being TRBD1 (6 bases). The CDR3 consists of 15 residues. The V end was cut by 5 bases, the J end by 6 bases, with 20 bases between. The germline gives CDR1 MDHEN, CDR2 SYDVKM. As DNA, the CDR3 is TGTGCCAGCAGTGTGGAGACAGGCCCCTGGGGCGAGCAGTACTTC. This encodes CASSVETGPWGEQYF.

V is TRBV14 and J is TRBJ2-1, with 10 bases matching TRBD1. Germline CDR1 reads SGHDN; CDR2 reads FVKESK. There are 15 residues in the CDR3. J gave up 6 bases and V 6 bases, and 8 bases lay outside the gene matches. CDR3 DNA: TGTGCCAGCAGTCGGGACAGGGGAATTCTCAATGAGCAGTTCTTC. Translation gives CASSRDRGILNEQFF.

This clonotype was detected only a few times. This chain joins TRBV6-2 or TRBV6-3 and TRBJ2-1; D unclear. CDR3 length: 14 residues. CDR1 and CDR2 from the germline V gene are MNHEY and SVGEGT. Trimming pared 1 base from V and 10 bases from J, leaving 14 bases between. CDR3 DNA sequence: TGTGCCAGCAGTTACTTTTGGCTCACCGGGGAGCAGTTCTTC. Protein: CASSYFWLTGEQFF.

The chain employs TRBV4-1 and TRBJ2-7, with 10 bases lining up with TRBD2. The CDR3 runs to 18 residues. Germline CDR1 MGHRA, CDR2 YSYEKL. Trimming at V came to 1 base and at J to 2 bases, leaving 11 bases not matched to a gene. The CDR3: CASSQGSPTSGAAYEQYF. The CDR3 DNA reads as TGCGCCAGCAGCCAAGGATCCCCAACTAGCGGGGCCGCCTACGAGCAGTACTTC.

The genes are TRBV18 and TRBJ2-7; 12 positions match TRBD2. CDR1 KGHSH and CDR2 LQKENI come from the germline V gene. There are 17 residues in the CDR3. V was clipped by 0 bases and J by 3 bases; unmatched bases: 6. The CDR3: CASSPPSSGRAFYEQYF. CDR3 DNA sequence: TGTGCCAGCTCACCACCCTCTAGCGGGAGGGCCTTCTACGAGCAGTACTTC.

Turning to this clonotype: Since a much larger clone is just one base distant, this may be a read error. This chain joins TRBV7-3 and TRBJ2-7, with 12 bases lining up with TRBD2. Germline V gene lookup returns CDR1 SGHTA and CDR2 FQGTGA. This CDR3 is built from 15 residues. The V gene end was trimmed by 11 bases and the J gene end by 2 bases; junction bases not matched to a gene: 10. The CDR3 bases are TGTGCCGGCTCCCTAGCGGGAGGGACCGCCTACGAGCAGTACTTC. Translated: CAGSLAGGTAYEQYF.

Worth noting for this clonotype: This may be a read error: a much more frequent sequence differs by one nucleotide. J is TRBJ1-5 and V is TRBV28, with D unresolved. CDR1 and CDR2 from the germline V gene are MDHEN and SYDVKM. The CDR3 spans 16 residues. CDR3 loop: CASSFKRAAGNKPQHF. The CDR3 DNA reads TGTGCCAGCAGTTTTAAGCGGGCGGCCGGCAATAAGCCCCAGCATTTT.

This clonotype occurred many times. The J gene is TRBJ2-3, the V gene TRBV5-1; D ambiguous. The germline CDR1 and CDR2 sequences are SGHRS and YFSETQ. V lost 0 bases and J lost 4, with 9 bases in between. The CDR3 loop spans 14 amino acids. The CDR3 bases are TGCGCCAGCAGCTTGGCCTCAGGTGCAGATACGCAGTATTTT. It translates to CASSLASGADTQYF.

This clonotype was seen ten or more times. The chain combines TRBV6-1 with TRBJ2-1; the match to TRBD1 covers 8 bases. This CDR3 has 14 amino acids. Germline V lookup: CDR1 MNHNS, CDR2 SASEGT. V lost 6 bases, J lost 4 bases, and 5 bases stayed unmatched. In DNA form, the CDR3 reads TGTGCCAGCAGACGACAGGGGAAGTACAATGAGCAGTTCTTC. Protein product: CASRRQGKYNEQFF.

Points on this clonotype: The conserved phenylalanine or tryptophan is not found at the CDR3 terminus, so this likely reflects a read error. V and J are TRBV4-1 and TRBJ1-2, with D uncertain. Trimming cost V 5 bases and J 6 bases, with 16 bases left between them. CDR1 MGHRA and CDR2 YSYEKL come from the germline V gene. This CDR3 has 14 residues. Written as DNA, the CDR3 is TGCGCCAGCAGCGCGCGTCCTATTCTAGATGGCTACACCTCC. Protein sequence: CASSARPILDGYTS.

This clonotype came up many times. The rearrangement uses TRBV20-1 and TRBJ2-5, with 10 bases identical to TRBD1. From germline, CDR1 is DFQATT and CDR2 SNEGSKA (reference sequence). The V gene end was trimmed by 5 bases and the J gene end by 3 bases; junction bases not matched to a gene: 6. The CDR3 consists of 14 residues. CDR3 nucleotide sequence: TGCAGTGCTGCAACGGGACAGGGGAAAGAGACCCAGTACTTC. It is translated as CSAATGQGKETQYF.

V gene TRBV4-3 combines with J gene TRBJ2-7; 10 bases match TRBD2. V lost 1 base, J lost 7 bases, and 13 bases stayed unmatched. This CDR3 has 17 amino acids. Per germline, CDR1 LGHNA and CDR2 YSLEER. This chain's CDR3 is CASSQGLASGRSNEQYF. DNA for the CDR3: TGCGCCAGCAGCCAAGGCCTGGCTAGCGGGAGAAGTAATGAGCAGTACTTC.